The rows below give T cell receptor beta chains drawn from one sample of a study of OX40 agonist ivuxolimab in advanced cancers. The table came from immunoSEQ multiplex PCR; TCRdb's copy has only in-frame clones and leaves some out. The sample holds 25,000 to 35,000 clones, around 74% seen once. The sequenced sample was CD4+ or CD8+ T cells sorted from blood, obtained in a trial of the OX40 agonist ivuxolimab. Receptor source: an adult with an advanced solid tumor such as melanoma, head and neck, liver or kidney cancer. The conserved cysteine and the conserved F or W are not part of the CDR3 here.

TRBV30 AWSLGGEQF
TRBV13 ASSLAGNYEQY
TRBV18 ASSYTGGDSPLH
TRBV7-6 ASVPTGGETQY
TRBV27 ASSLSLGQRGNTEAF
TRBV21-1 ASSKDRVRPLH
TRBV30 AWRRQGDYGYT
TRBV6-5 ASSLDRGVNEKLF
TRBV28 ASSPIAGGRADTQY
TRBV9 ASSVRSSFSGNTIY
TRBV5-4 ASSLGWTAYGYT